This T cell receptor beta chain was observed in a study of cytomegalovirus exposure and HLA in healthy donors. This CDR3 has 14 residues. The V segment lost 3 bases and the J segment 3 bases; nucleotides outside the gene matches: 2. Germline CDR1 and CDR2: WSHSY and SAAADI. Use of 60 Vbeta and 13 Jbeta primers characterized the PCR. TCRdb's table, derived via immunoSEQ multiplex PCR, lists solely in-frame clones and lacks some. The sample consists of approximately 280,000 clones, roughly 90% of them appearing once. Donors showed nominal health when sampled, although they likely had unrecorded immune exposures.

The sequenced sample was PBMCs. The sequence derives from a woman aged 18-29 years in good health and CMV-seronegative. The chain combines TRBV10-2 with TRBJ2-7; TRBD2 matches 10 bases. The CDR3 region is CASSETSGDYEQYF. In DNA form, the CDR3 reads TGCGCCAGCAGTGAAACTAGCGGGGACTACGAGCAGTACTTC.